This TCR beta chain was captured in a study of T cells after yellow fever vaccination. Study findings and constraints: The bulk population could contribute abundant contaminating clonotypes to FACS-sorted repertoires. Faster peaking, at day 5 versus 15, marked a secondary response that was weaker. Only a small proportion of the clonotypes turned up in both the CD4 and the CD8 compartments, likely arising from convergent recombination.

The CDR3 has 16 residues. J gave up 4 bases and V 0 bases, and 10 bases lay outside the gene matches. Germline loops: CDR1 DFQATT, CDR2 SNEGSKA (reference sequence). In making TCR cDNA, 5'RACE template switching added a universal primer site and UMIs to it. TCRdb redid the calling of the 5' RACE reads with MiXCR, one entry per CDR3 protein. The table lists about 85,000 distinct CDR3 sequences, 10% to 15% of them singletons, with approximately 25% in the top ten. Sequencing used CD8+ T cells not binding an NS4B(214-222) dextramer, sorted from PBMCs, obtained roughly 20 days after the first yellow fever vaccination. This chain connects TRBV20-1 to TRBJ2-3, with 7 bases identical to TRBD2. The receptor was isolated from a man younger than 35 who received the YFV17D yellow fever vaccine. The CDR3 coding sequence is TGCAGTGCTAGAGATCTAGTGACTAGCTGGGCAGATACGCAGTATTTT. Translation gives CSARDLVTSWADTQYF.